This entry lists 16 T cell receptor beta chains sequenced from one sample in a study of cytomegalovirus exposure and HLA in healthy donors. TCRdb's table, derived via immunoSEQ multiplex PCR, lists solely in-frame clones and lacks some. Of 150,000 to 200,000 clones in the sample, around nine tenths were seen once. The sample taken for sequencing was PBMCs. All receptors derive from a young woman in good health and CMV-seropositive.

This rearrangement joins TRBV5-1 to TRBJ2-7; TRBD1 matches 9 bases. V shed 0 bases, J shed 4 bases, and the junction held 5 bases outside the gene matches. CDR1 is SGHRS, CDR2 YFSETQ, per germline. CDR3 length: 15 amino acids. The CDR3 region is CASSLGRDRAYEQYF. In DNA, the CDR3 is TGCGCCAGCAGCTTGGGAAGGGACAGGGCTTACGAGCAGTACTTC.

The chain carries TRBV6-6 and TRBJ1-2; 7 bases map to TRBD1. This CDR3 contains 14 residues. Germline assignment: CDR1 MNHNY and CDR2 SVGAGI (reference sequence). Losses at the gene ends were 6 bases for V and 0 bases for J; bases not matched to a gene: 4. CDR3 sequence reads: CASSSTGSNYGYTF. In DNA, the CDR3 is TGTGCCAGCAGCTCGACAGGGTCTAACTATGGCTACACCTTC.

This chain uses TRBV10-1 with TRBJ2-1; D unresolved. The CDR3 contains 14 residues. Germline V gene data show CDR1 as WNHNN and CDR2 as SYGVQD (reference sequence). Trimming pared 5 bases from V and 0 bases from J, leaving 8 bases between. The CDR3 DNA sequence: TGCGCCAGCAGTAGCCGGAGCTCCTACAATGAGCAGTTCTTC. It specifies CASSSRSSYNEQFF.

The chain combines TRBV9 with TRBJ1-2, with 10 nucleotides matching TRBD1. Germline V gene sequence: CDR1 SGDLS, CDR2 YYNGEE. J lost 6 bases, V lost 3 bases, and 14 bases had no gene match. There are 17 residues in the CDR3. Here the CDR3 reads CASSETGLPTGGNGYTF. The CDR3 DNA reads TGTGCCAGCAGCGAAACAGGCCTTCCGACAGGGGGCAATGGCTACACCTTC.

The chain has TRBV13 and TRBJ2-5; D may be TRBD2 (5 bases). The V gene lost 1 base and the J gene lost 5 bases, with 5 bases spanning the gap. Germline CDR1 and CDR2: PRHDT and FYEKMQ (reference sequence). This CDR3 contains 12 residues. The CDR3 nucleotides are TGTGCCAGCAGCTTAGAGCGGGAGACCCAGTACTTC. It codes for CASSLERETQYF.

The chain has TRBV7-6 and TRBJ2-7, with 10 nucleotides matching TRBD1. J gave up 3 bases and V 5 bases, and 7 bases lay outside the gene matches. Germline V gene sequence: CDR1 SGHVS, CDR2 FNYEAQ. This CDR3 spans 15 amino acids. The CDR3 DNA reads TGTGCCAGCAGCGCCAGACAGGGGGCGAGCTACGAGCAGTACTTC. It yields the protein CASSARQGASYEQYF.

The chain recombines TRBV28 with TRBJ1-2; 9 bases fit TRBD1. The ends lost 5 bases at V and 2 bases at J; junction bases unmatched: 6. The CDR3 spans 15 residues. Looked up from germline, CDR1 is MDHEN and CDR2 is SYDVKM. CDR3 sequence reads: CASSGTGGGNYGYTF. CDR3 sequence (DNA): TGTGCCAGCAGTGGAACAGGGGGCGGCAACTATGGCTACACCTTC.

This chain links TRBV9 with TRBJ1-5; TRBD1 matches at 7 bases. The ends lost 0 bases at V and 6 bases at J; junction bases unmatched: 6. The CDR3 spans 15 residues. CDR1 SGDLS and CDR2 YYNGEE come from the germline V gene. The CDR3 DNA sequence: TGTGCCAGCAGCGTAGAGGGACAGAGGAGTCAGCCCCAGCATTTT. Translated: CASSVEGQRSQPQHF. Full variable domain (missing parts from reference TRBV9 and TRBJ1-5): DSGVTQTPKHLITATGQRVTLRCSPRSGDLSVYWYQQSLDQGLQFLIQYYNGEERAKGNILERFSAQQFPDLHSELNLSSLELGDSALYFCASSVEGQRSQPQHFGDGTRLSIL.

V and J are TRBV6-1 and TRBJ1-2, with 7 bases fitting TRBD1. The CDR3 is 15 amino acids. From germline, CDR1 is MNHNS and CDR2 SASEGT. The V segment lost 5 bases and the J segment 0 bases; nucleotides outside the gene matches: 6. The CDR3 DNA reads TGTGCCAGCAGTTTAACAGGGGCTGCTAACTATGGCTACACCTTC. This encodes CASSLTGAANYGYTF.

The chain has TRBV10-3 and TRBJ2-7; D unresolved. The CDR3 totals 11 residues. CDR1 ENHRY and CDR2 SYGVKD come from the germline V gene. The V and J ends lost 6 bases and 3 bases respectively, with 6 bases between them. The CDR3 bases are TGTGCCATCAGGGGCTACTACGAGCAGTACTTC. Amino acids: CAIRGYYEQYF.

The CDR3 nucleotides read TGTGCCAGTAGTATGGGTAGCGGGAGGTCGAGCACCGGGGAGCTGTTTTTT. Encoded protein: CASSMGSGRSSTGELFF. This sequence joins TRBV19 and TRBJ2-2; 10 bases fit TRBD2. V shed 3 bases and J 4 bases; nucleotides not matched to a gene: 8. Germline V gives CDR1 LNHDA, CDR2 SQIVND (reference sequence). This CDR3 region has 17 residues.

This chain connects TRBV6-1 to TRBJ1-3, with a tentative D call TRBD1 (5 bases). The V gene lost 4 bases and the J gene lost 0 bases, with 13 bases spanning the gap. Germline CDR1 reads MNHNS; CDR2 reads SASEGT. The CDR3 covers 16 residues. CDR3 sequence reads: CASSVAQGDSGNTIYF. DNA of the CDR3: TGTGCCAGCAGTGTTGCCCAGGGCGACTCTGGAAACACCATATATTTT.

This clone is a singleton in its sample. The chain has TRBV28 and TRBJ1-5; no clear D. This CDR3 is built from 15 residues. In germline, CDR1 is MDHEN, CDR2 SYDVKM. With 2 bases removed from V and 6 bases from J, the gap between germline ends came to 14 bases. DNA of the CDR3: TGTGCCAGCAGTTTAGGCCCCGGAGAATCTCAGCCCCAGCATTTT. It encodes CASSLGPGESQPQHF.

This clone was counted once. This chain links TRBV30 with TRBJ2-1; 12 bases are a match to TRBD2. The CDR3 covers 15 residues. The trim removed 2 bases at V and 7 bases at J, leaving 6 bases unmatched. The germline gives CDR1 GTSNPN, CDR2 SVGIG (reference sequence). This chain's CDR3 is CAWSPASGRANEQFF. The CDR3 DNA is TGTGCCTGGAGTCCGGCTAGCGGGAGGGCGAATGAGCAGTTCTTC.

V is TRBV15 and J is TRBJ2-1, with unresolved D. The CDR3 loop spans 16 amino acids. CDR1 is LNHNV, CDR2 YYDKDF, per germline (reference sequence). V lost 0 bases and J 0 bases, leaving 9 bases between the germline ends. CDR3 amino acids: CATSRDLLSSYNEQFF. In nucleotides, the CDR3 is TGTGCCACCAGCAGAGATCTTCTGAGCTCCTACAATGAGCAGTTCTTC.

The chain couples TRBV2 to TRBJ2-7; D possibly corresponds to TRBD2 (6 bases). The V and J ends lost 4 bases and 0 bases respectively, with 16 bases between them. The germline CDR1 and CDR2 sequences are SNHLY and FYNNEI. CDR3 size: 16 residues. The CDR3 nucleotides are TGTGCCAGCAGTGTTGGAGGGGCGCGAAGCTCCTACGAGCAGTACTTC. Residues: CASSVGGARSSYEQYF.